This T cell receptor (beta chain) was captured by sequencing in a study of response to subunit inactivated influenza vaccine. Whole-study findings and limits: Each seasonal flu vaccination may recruit only limited new T cells, authors suggested.

TCRdb passed the RT-PCR reads through MiXCR, listing each CDR3 protein once. In the table there are a few hundred thousand distinct CDR3 sequences, over 9% of which are singletons. This clonotype occurred many times. Its antigen is undetermined. The CDR3 runs 15 residues. Deletions cut 5 bases from V and 6 bases from J, with 14 bases between. V usage is TRBV12-3 or TRBV12-4 and J usage is TRBJ1-6, with a weak D call TRBD1 (6 bases). Sequenced material: non-naive T cells sorted from PBMCs, taken around 14 days before vaccination. The origin of this receptor is a man aged 45-65 years who received an inactivated influenza vaccine. CDR3 sequence reads: CASSISTGVNSPLHF. CDR3 sequence (DNA): TGTGCCAGCAGTATATCGACAGGAGTTAATTCACCCCTCCACTTT.